This is a list of T cell receptor beta chains from one sample in a study of T cells expressing NK-cell markers. No DNA is given; TCRdb re-called the 5' RACE reads and lists each CDR3 protein once. The sample spans some 450,000 distinct CDR3 sequences; the ten largest clones claim 7.3%. Material: blood T cells: a sorted CD56 or NKG2C T cell subset, CD4+ or CD8+ T cells, or bulk PBMC T cells (not recorded which). The receptor set was obtained from a woman aged 18-69 years in good health. The CDR3 runs from the conserved cysteine through the conserved F or W.

TRBJ2-7 14 TRBV12-3/TRBV12-4 CASSSQGSSYEQYF
TRBJ2-3 15 TRBV10-3 CAISAWRAVTDTQYF
TRBJ2-2 16 TRBV7-9 CASSLGTLANTGELFF
TRBJ2-5 15 TRBV7-2 CASSLGGGAQETQYF
TRBJ2-1 16 TRBV12-3/TRBV12-4 CASSPLSGGAGNEQFF
TRBJ2-2 15 TRBV6-5 CASSYSTGNTGELFF
TRBJ1-4 14 TRBV4-3 CASSRDRVNEKLFF
TRBJ2-5 13 TRBV20-1 CSACRSPQETQYF
TRBJ1-2 14 TRBV6-2/TRBV6-3 CASSSDRLVAGYTF
TRBJ2-5 15 TRBV28 CASSPNRVQQETQYF
TRBJ2-1 15 TRBV20-1 CSAWTLPGGYNEQFF
TRBJ1-4 15 TRBV7-6 CASSFSSQPNEKLFF
TRBJ2-4 18 TRBV18 CASSPPNSREAPKNIQYF
TRBJ2-1 12 TRBV2 CASSALLGEQFF